The 27 T cell receptor beta chains given below trace back to one sample, sequenced in a study of cytomegalovirus exposure and HLA in healthy donors. The PCR made use of 60 Vbeta and 13 Jbeta primers. Some clones are missing from TCRdb's copy, which holds only in-frame ones; the method was immunoSEQ multiplex PCR. The sample has some 110,000 clones; approximately 82% are singletons. The source material was PBMCs. The receptor set was obtained from a man aged 40-49 years in good health and CMV-seropositive.

The chain links TRBV7-3 to TRBJ2-1; a possible D gene is TRBD2 (6 bases). The germline V gene has CDR1 SGHTA and CDR2 FQGTGA. The V end was cut by 1 base, the J end by 7 bases, with 8 bases between. CDR3 length: 13 amino acids. The CDR3, as DNA: TGTGCCAGCAGCTTAATCGGGAGTAATGAGCAGTTCTTC. The encoded protein is CASSLIGSNEQFF.

The chain combines TRBV7-9 with TRBJ1-6, with TRBD1 identical over 8 bases. Germline V CDR1 and CDR2: SEHNR, FQNEAQ (reference sequence). After removal of 1 base from V and 17 bases from J, the junction contained 10 bases not matched to a gene. The CDR3 length is 14 residues. CDR3 sequence reads: CASSLGDRPDSVHF. The CDR3 DNA reads as TGTGCCAGCAGCTTAGGGGACAGGCCCGACTCCGTCCACTTT.

The chain has TRBV6-6 and TRBJ2-2; D gene ambiguous. This CDR3 comprises 13 residues. Trimming took off 2 bases at V and 7 bases at J, with 8 bases between the two ends. Germline loops: CDR1 MNHNY, CDR2 SVGAGI (reference sequence). Written as DNA, the CDR3 is TGTGCCAGCAGTTACCAGGAAGGCGGGGAGCTGTTTTTT. Translating gives CASSYQEGGELFF.

This clone showed up just a few times. The chain has TRBV7-6 and TRBJ1-1; a possible D gene is TRBD1 (5 bases). CDR1 is SGHVS, CDR2 FNYEAQ, per germline. With 5 bases removed from V and 7 bases from J, the gap between germline ends came to 14 bases. The CDR3 covers 13 residues. The CDR3 DNA follows: TGTGCCAGCAGCGCGCCGGGGGTCGGTGAAGCTTTCTTT. This sequence encodes CASSAPGVGEAFF.

This clone was seen just once. This sequence joins TRBV27 and TRBJ2-3; 7 nucleotides line up with TRBD2. The CDR3 loop spans 16 amino acids. Germline V gene lookup returns CDR1 MNHEY and CDR2 SMNVEV (reference sequence). The junction had 8 bases not matched to a gene; V was cut back by 1 base and J by 4 bases. CDR3 protein: CASSLFVWGRADTQYF. The DNA for the CDR3 is TGTGCCAGCAGTTTATTTGTCTGGGGGAGGGCAGATACGCAGTATTTT.

The rearrangement links TRBV7-8 to TRBJ2-1; 14 positions match TRBD2. CDR3 size: 18 residues. Germline V gene lookup returns CDR1 SGHVS and CDR2 FQNEAQ. The V gene end was trimmed by 5 bases and the J gene end by 0 bases; junction bases not matched to a gene: 6. The CDR3 is CASSHGLAGGLSYNEQFF. CDR3 in DNA: TGTGCCAGCAGCCACGGACTAGCGGGGGGCCTCTCCTACAATGAGCAGTTCTTC.

This clone has a handful of counts. In the same sample, other DNA sequences code for this CDR3. The chain recombines TRBV5-5 with TRBJ2-7; 11 positions agree with TRBD2. Germline V gene sequence: CDR1 SGHKS, CDR2 YYEKEE (reference sequence). V was pared by 0 bases and J by 3 bases, with 2 bases of the junction left unmatched. The CDR3 runs to 15 residues. This chain's CDR3 is CASSLELAGVYEQYF. The CDR3 nucleotides are TGTGCCAGCAGCTTGGAACTAGCGGGAGTCTACGAGCAGTACTTC.

The J gene is TRBJ2-5, the V gene TRBV7-2; 10 bases align to TRBD1. In germline, CDR1 is SGHTA, CDR2 FQGNSA. J gave up 5 bases and V 5 bases, and 11 bases lay outside the gene matches. This CDR3 contains 16 residues. The DNA for the CDR3 is TGTGCCAGCAGCGACAGGGGGCAAGTATTTTGGGAGACCCAGTACTTC. Its translation is CASSDRGQVFWETQYF.

The J gene is TRBJ2-1, the V gene TRBV28; TRBD2 might be the D (7 bases). The length of the CDR3 is 16 residues. CDR1 and CDR2 (germline): MDHEN, SYDVKM. V was clipped by 3 bases and J by 4 bases, with 16 bases between them. The CDR3 is CASSLGGGGGYNEQFF. In nucleotides, the CDR3 is TGTGCCAGCAGTTTGGGCGGAGGGGGGGGGTACAATGAGCAGTTCTTC.

J is TRBJ1-4 and V is TRBV5-1, with 10 nucleotides matching TRBD1. Per the germline V gene, CDR1 is SGHRS and CDR2 is YFSETQ. Unmatched junction bases numbered 5, after V lost 4 bases and J lost 8 bases. This CDR3 contains 14 residues. In DNA, the CDR3 is TGCGCCAGCAGCGCGGGGACAGGGGTCGAAAAACTGTTTTTT. This translates into CASSAGTGVEKLFF. Full variable domain (outside the CDR3, taken from reference TRBV5-1 and TRBJ1-4): KAGVTQTPRYLIKTRGQQVTLSCSPISGHRSVSWYQQTPGQGLQFLFEYFSETQRNKGNFPGRFSGRQFSNSRSEMNVSTLELGDSALYLCASSAGTGVEKLFFGSGTQLSVL.

This chain joins TRBV6-6 and TRBJ2-5; 8 nucleotides align to TRBD1. Trimming cost V 5 bases and J 5 bases; bases outside gene matches: 7. This CDR3 comprises 14 residues. Germline V gives CDR1 MNHNY, CDR2 SVGAGI (reference sequence). This CDR3 is CASSPRTGSETQYF. In DNA form, the CDR3 reads TGTGCCAGCAGTCCAAGGACAGGGTCGGAGACCCAGTACTTC.

The chain joins TRBV9 to TRBJ1-5; 9 nucleotides match TRBD1. The CDR3 has 19 amino acids. Germline V CDR1 and CDR2: SGDLS, YYNGEE. V lost 4 bases and J lost 1; bases outside the gene matches: 15. The CDR3, as DNA: TGTGCCAGCAGCTCCAAGCGCGGGACAGGGTTAAGGAGCAATCAGCCCCAGCATTTT. Its protein product is CASSSKRGTGLRSNQPQHF.

This rearrangement joins TRBV19 to TRBJ1-2; D remains ambiguous. Germline V lookup: CDR1 LNHDA, CDR2 SQIVND (reference sequence). V lost 11 bases to trimming and J lost 3 bases, with 16 bases between them. The CDR3 loop spans 13 amino acids. The CDR3 reads CASRSLNYYGYTF. DNA for the CDR3: TGTGCCTCCCGGTCATTGAATTACTATGGCTACACCTTC. Supplemented by reference TRBV19 and TRBJ1-2, the full variable domain reads DGGITQSPKYLFRKEGQNVTLSCEQNLNHDAMYWYRQDPGQGLRLIYYSQIVNDFQKGDIAEGYSVSREKKESFPLTVTSAQKNPTAFYLCASRSLNYYGYTFGSGTRLTVV.

The genes are TRBV7-3 and TRBJ2-2; 8 nucleotides match TRBD2. The CDR3 contains 14 residues. The germline V gene has CDR1 SGHTA and CDR2 FQGTGA. V lost 9 bases to trimming and J lost 3 bases; unmatched junction nucleotides: 6. CDR3 sequence: CASRGGGYTGELFF. CDR3 sequence (DNA): TGTGCCAGTCGGGGCGGGGGGTACACCGGGGAGCTGTTTTTT. The entire variable domain, with the rest obtained from reference TRBV7-3 and TRBJ2-2, is as follows: GAGVSQTPSNKVTEKGKYVELRCDPISGHTALYWYRQSLGQGPEFLIYFQGTGAADDSGLPNDRFFAVRPEGSVSTLKIQRTERGDSAVYLCASRGGGYTGELFFGEGSRLTVL.

The chain employs TRBV14 and TRBJ1-2; no definite D call. Trimming removed 0 bases at V and 8 bases at J, with 13 bases between. The germline gives CDR1 SGHDN, CDR2 FVKESK. This CDR3 region has 14 residues. The CDR3 region has the DNA TGTGCCAGCAGCCAAGATACCTGGGAGGAGGGCTACACCTTC. This sequence encodes CASSQDTWEEGYTF.

The chain links TRBV4-3 to TRBJ1-3; D not resolved. The CDR3 extends over 15 amino acids. CDR1 is LGHNA and CDR2 is YSLEER in the germline V gene. V lost 4 bases, J lost 3 bases, and 13 bases lay in between. DNA for the CDR3: TGCGCCAGCAGCCCGACTATACACTTTGGAAACACCATATATTTT. Protein sequence: CASSPTIHFGNTIYF.

This sequence joins TRBV7-9 and TRBJ2-5; 9 nucleotides line up with TRBD2. The V and J ends lost 3 bases and 1 base, in that order; junction bases with no gene match: 6. In germline, CDR1 is SEHNR, CDR2 FQNEAQ (reference sequence). CDR3 length: 16 residues. This chain's CDR3 is CASSLANSGGQETQYF. CDR3 DNA sequence: TGTGCCAGCAGCTTGGCCAATAGCGGGGGCCAAGAGACCCAGTACTTC.

The V gene is TRBV6-5, the J gene TRBJ1-5, with 10 nucleotides matching TRBD1. Germline V gene data show CDR1 as MNHEY and CDR2 as SVGAGI. V shed 4 bases and J 7 bases; nucleotides not matched to a gene: 4. The CDR3 has 14 residues. As DNA, the CDR3 is TGTGCCAGCAGTTGGGACAGGGGAGGACAGCCCCAGCATTTT. This translates into CASSWDRGGQPQHF.

CDR3 in DNA: TGTGCCAGCAGAGGCGGGAGGTTGATCGGCAATGAGCAGTTCTTC. Protein sequence: CASRGGRLIGNEQFF. V gene TRBV27 combines with J gene TRBJ2-1, with TRBD2 identical over 8 bases. The CDR3 runs to 15 residues. Germline CDR1 is MNHEY and CDR2 is SMNVEV (reference sequence). V dropped 6 bases and J dropped 6; count of bases not matched to a gene: 10.

This clone was counted between two and nine times. The chain carries TRBV27 and TRBJ2-7; perhaps TRBD1 as D (5 bases). The CDR3 loop spans 14 amino acids. CDR1 and CDR2 (germline): MNHEY, SMNVEV (reference sequence). The ends were cut back, 3 bases at V and 3 bases at J, with 12 bases in the middle. CDR3 sequence: CASSLRQGYYEQYF. The CDR3 DNA reads TGTGCCAGCAGTTTGCGTCAGGGCTACTACGAGCAGTACTTC.

V is TRBV12-5 and J is TRBJ2-7; no definite D call. Looked up from germline, CDR1 is LGHNT and CDR2 is FRNRAP. CDR3 length: 17 amino acids. The V gene lost 2 bases and the J gene lost 4 bases, with 21 bases spanning the gap. In DNA form, the CDR3 reads TGTGCTAGTGGTTTGATATCCCTCGGCGCGACAAGGTACGAGCAGTACTTC. This encodes CASGLISLGATRYEQYF. Full variable domain (outside the CDR3, taken from reference TRBV12-5 and TRBJ2-7): DARVTQTPRHKVTEMGQEVTMRCQPILGHNTVFWYRQTMMQGLELLAYFRNRAPLDDSGMPKDRFSAEMPDATLATLKIQPSEPRDSAVYFCASGLISLGATRYEQYFGPGTRLTVT.

The V and J genes are TRBV5-1 and TRBJ1-1; 7 bases are a match to TRBD1. This CDR3 is built from 16 residues. Germline CDR1 is SGHRS and CDR2 is YFSETQ. V gave up 0 bases and J gave up 0 bases; unmatched junction bases: 5. CDR3 in amino acids: CASSLVNTGVNTEAFF. The CDR3 DNA reads TGCGCCAGCAGCTTGGTTAATACAGGGGTGAACACTGAAGCTTTCTTT.

This clone occurred once. Other DNA sequences in this sample translate to the same CDR3. V gene TRBV7-8 combines with J gene TRBJ1-1; the D gene is possibly TRBD1 (5 bases). Trimming shortened V by 1 base and J by 1 base, and 7 bases separated the two germline ends. CDR1 is SGHVS and CDR2 is FQNEAQ in the germline V gene. CDR3 size: 14 residues. The DNA for the CDR3 is TGTGCCAGCAGCTTAGTGGGGCAGAACACTGAAGCTTTCTTT. It translates to CASSLVGQNTEAFF.

The count of this clone is one. The chain couples TRBV29-1 to TRBJ2-5; a weak D match, TRBD1 (5 bases). CDR1 and CDR2 (germline): SQVTM, ANQGSEA. The germline V and J ends were trimmed by 4 bases and 11 bases, with 17 bases remaining between them. The CDR3 runs 12 residues. The CDR3 region is CSVVLSRGEQYF. The CDR3 nucleotides are TGCAGCGTTGTTCTCTCTAGGGGTGAGCAGTACTTC.

The table lists this clone with a count of one. V and J are TRBV7-9 and TRBJ2-7; the D gene is possibly TRBD1 (5 bases). The CDR3 is 17 residues long. V lost 1 base, J lost 1 base, and 17 bases lay in between. The germline gives CDR1 SEHNR, CDR2 FQNEAQ (reference sequence). CDR3 region: CASSLGLRNQGSYEQYF. CDR3 DNA: TGTGCCAGCAGCTTAGGCCTGCGGAACCAGGGATCCTACGAGCAGTACTTC.

This clone was counted only a few times. The chain is built from TRBV28 and TRBJ2-1; tentative D call: TRBD2 (5 bases). Germline V gene sequence: CDR1 MDHEN, CDR2 SYDVKM. V gave up 5 bases and J gave up 12 bases, with 11 bases separating them. This CDR3 region has 11 residues. This CDR3 is CASSEGYGQFF. In DNA, the CDR3 is TGTGCCAGCAGTGAGGGCTATGGGCAGTTCTTC.

This rearrangement joins TRBV19 to TRBJ1-5; possibly TRBD1 for D (6 bases). CDR1 is LNHDA, CDR2 SQIVND, per germline (reference sequence). Trimming shortened V by 4 bases and J by 9 bases, and 22 bases separated the two germline ends. The CDR3 length is 16 residues. The CDR3 sequence: CASSSGQSWDGGPQHF. The CDR3 nucleotides read TGTGCCAGTAGTAGTGGACAGTCTTGGGACGGTGGGCCCCAGCATTTT.